What follows describes a single T cell receptor beta chain. Antigen unknown. The data stem from a study of T cell clones after liver transplantation. CDR1 and CDR2 from the germline V gene are SGHTA and FQGNSA. This CDR3 has 13 residues. Trimming pared 8 bases from V and 8 bases from J, leaving 13 bases between. Overall study findings and caveats: Rather than being deleted, graft donor-reactive T cells may have moved into the graft.

TCRdb's table, derived via immunoSEQ multiplex PCR, lists solely in-frame clones and lacks some. The sample holds tens of thousands of clones, less than 85% seen once. V and J are TRBV7-2 and TRBJ1-6; D gene ambiguous. The sample here was CD4+ T cells from blood, taken at the 22-month timepoint. This receptor was obtained from a human patient who received a liver transplant. The graft donor may account for some of the T cells. DNA for the CDR3: TGTGCCAGCTCCGCAACAGTGGATTCACCCCTCCACTTT. Translation gives CASSATVDSPLHF.